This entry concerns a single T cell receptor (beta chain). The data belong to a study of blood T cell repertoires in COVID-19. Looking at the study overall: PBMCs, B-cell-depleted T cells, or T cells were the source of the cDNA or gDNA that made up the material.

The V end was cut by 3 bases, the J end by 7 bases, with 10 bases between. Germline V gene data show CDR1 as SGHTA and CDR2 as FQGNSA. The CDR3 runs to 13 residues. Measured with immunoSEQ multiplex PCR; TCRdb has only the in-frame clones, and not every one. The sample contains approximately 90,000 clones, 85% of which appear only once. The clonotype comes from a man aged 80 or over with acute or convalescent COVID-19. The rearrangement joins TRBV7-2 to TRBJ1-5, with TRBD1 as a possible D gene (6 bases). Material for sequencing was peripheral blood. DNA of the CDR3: TGTGCCAGCAGCTTGGGGGCCAGGCAGCCCCAGCATTTT. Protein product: CASSLGARQPQHF. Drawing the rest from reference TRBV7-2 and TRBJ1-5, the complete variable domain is GAGVSQSPSNKVTEKGKDVELRCDPISGHTALYWYRQSLGQGLEFLIYFQGNSAPDKSGLPSDRFSAERTGGSVSTLTIQRTQQEDSAVYLCASSLGARQPQHFGDGTRLSIL.